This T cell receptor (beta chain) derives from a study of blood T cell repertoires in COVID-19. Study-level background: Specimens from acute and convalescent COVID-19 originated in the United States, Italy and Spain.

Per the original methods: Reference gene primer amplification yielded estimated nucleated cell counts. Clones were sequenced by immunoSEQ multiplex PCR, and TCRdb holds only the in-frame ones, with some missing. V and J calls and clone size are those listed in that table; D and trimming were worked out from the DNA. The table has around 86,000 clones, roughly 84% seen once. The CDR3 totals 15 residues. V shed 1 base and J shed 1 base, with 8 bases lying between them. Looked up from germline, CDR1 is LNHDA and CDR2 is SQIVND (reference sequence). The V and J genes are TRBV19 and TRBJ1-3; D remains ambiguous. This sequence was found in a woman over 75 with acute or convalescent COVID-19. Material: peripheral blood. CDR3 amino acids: CASSIVGGSGNTIYF. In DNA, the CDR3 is TGTGCCAGTAGTATAGTTGGCGGATCTGGAAACACCATATATTTT.